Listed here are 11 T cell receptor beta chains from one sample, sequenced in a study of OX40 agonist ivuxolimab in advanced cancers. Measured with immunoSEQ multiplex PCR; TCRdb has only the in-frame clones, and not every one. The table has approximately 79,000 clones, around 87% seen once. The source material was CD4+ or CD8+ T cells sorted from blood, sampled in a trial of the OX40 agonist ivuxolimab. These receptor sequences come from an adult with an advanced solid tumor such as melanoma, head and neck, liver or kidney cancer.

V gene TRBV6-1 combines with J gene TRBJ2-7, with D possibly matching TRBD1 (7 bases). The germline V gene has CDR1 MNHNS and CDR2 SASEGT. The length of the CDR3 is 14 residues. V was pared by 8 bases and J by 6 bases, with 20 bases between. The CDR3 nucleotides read TGTGCCAGCGGAGGGAACAGGGGATTCGTCGAGCAGTACTTC. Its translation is CASGGNRGFVEQYF.

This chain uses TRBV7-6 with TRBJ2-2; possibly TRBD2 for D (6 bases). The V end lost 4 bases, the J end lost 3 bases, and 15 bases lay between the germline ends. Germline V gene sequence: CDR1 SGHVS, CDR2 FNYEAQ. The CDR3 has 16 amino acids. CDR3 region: CASSSKTSSHTGELFF. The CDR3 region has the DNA TGTGCCAGCAGCTCTAAGACTAGTTCCCACACCGGGGAGCTGTTTTTT.

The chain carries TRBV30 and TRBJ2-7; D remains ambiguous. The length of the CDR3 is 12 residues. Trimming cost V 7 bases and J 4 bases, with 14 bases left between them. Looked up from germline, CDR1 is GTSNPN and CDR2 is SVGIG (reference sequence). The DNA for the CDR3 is TGTGCCTACGGGCCCAGAGAATACGAGCAGTACTTC. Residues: CAYGPREYEQYF.

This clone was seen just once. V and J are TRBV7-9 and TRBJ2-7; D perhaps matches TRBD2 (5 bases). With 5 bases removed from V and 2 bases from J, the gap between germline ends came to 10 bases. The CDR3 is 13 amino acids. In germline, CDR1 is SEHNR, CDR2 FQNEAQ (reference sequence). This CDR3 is CASSKSGTYEQYF. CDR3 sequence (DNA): TGTGCCAGCAGCAAATCCGGGACCTACGAGCAGTACTTC.

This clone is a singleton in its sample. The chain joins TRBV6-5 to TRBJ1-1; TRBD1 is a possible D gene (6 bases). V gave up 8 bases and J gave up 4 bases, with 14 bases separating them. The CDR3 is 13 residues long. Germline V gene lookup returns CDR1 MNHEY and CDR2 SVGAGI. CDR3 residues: CASERSRGTEAFF. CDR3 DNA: TGTGCCAGCGAGCGGTCCAGGGGCACTGAAGCTTTCTTT.

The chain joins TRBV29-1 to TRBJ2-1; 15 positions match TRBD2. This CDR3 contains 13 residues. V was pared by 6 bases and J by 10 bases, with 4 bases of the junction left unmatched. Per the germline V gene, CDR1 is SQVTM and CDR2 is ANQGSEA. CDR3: CSVSGLAGGEQFF. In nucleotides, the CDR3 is TGCAGCGTATCGGGACTAGCGGGAGGAGAGCAGTTCTTC.

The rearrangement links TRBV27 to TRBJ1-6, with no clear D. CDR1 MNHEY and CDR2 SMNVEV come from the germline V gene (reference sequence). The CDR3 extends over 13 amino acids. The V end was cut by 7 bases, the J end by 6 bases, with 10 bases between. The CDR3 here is CASKQTFNSPLHF. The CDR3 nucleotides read TGTGCCAGCAAACAGACTTTTAATTCACCCCTCCACTTT.

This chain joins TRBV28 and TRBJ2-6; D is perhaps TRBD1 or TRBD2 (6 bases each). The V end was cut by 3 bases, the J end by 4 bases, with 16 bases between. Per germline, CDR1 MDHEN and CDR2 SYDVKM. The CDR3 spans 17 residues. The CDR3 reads CASSFGFRGRGANVLTF. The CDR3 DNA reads TGTGCCAGCAGTTTTGGGTTTCGGGGGCGCGGGGCCAACGTCCTGACTTTC.

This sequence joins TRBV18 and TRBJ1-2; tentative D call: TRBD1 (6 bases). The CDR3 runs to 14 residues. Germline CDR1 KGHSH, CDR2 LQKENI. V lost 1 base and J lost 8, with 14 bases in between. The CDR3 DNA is TGTGCCAGCTCACCACGGGACATACTGGGGGGCTACACCTTC. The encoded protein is CASSPRDILGGYTF. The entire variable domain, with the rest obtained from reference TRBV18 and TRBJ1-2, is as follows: NAGVMQNPRHLVRRRGQEARLRCSPMKGHSHVYWYRQLPEEGLKFMVYLQKENIIDESGMPKERFSAEFPKEGPSILRIQQVVRGDSAAYFCASSPRDILGGYTFGSGTRLTVV.

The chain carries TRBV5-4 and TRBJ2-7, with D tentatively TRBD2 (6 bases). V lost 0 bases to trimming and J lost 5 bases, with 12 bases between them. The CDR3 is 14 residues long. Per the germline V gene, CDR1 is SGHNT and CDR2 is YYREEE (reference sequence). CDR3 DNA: TGTGCCAGCAGCTTGGACGGGAGATCCCACGAGCAGTACTTC. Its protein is CASSLDGRSHEQYF.

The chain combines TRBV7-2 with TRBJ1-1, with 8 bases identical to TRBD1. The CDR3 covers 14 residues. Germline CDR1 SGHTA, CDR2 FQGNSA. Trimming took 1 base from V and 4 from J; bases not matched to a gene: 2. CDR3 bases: TGTGCCAGCAGCTTAGATCAGGGGGCCACTGAAGCTTTCTTT. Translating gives CASSLDQGATEAFF.